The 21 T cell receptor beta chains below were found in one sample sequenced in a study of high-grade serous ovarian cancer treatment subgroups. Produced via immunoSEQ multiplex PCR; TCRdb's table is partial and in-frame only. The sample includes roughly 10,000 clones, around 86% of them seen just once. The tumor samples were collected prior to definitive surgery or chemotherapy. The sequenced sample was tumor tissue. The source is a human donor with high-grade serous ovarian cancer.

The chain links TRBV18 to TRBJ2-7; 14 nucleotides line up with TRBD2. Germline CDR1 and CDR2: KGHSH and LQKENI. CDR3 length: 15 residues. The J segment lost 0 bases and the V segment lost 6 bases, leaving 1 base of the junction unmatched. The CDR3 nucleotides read TGTGCCAGCTCGGGGACTAGCGGGAGCTCCTACGAGCAGTACTTC. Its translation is CASSGTSGSSYEQYF.

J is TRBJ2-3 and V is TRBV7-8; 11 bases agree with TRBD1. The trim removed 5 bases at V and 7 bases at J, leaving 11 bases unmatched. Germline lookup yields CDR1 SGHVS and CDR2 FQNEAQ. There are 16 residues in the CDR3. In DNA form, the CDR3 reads TGTGCCAGCAGCGCACGGACAGGGGGCTTTTCAAATACGCAGTATTTT. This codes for CASSARTGGFSNTQYF.

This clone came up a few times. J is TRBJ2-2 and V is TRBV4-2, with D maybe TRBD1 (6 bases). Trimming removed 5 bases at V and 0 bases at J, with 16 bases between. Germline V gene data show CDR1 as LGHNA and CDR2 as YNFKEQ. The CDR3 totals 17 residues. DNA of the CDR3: TGTGCCAGCAGCTCTTCGTATACAGGGCCGAACACCGGGGAGCTGTTTTTT. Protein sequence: CASSSSYTGPNTGELFF.

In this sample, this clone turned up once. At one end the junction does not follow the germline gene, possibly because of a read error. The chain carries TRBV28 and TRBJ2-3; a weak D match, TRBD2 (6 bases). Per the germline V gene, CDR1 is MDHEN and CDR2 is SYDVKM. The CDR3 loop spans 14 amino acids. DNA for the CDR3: TGTGCCAGCAGTTTTTCGGCGGGAACAGTTACGCAGTATTTT. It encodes CASSFSAGTVTQYF. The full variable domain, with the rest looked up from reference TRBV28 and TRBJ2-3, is DVKVTQSSRYLVKRTGEKVFLECVQDMDHENMFWYRQDPGLGLRLIYFSYDVKMKEKGDIPEGYSVSREKKERFSLILESASTNQTSMYLCASSFSAGTVTQYFGPGTRLTVL.

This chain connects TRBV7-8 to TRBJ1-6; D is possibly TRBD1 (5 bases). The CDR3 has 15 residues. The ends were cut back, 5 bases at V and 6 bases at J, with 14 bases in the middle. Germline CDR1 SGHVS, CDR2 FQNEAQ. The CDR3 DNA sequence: TGTGCCAGCAGCAACCGAGGGGCGGTTAATTCACCCCTCCACTTT. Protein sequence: CASSNRGAVNSPLHF.

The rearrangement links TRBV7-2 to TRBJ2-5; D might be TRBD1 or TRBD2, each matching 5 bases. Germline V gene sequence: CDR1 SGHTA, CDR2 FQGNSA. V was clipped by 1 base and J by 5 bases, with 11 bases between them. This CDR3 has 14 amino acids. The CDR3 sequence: CASSLGLGDETQYF. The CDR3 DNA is TGTGCCAGCAGCTTAGGGTTAGGGGACGAGACCCAGTACTTC.

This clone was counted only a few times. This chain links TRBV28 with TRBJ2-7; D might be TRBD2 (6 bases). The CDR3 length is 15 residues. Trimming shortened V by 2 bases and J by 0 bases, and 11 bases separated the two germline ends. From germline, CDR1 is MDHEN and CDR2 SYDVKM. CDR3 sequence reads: CASSLVVGSSYEQYF. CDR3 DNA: TGTGCCAGCAGTTTAGTGGTCGGGAGCTCCTACGAGCAGTACTTC. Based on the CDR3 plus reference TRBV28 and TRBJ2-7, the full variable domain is DVKVTQSSRYLVKRTGEKVFLECVQDMDHENMFWYRQDPGLGLRLIYFSYDVKMKEKGDIPEGYSVSREKKERFSLILESASTNQTSMYLCASSLVVGSSYEQYFGPGTRLTVT.

The CDR3 loop reads CASSSLGTGANEKLFF. The CDR3 nucleotides are TGCGCCAGCAGCTCCCTGGGGACAGGGGCTAATGAAAAACTGTTTTTT. The V call is TRBV5-1, the J call TRBJ1-4; the match to TRBD1 covers 10 bases. Trimming removed 3 bases from V and 3 bases from J; junction bases left unmatched: 5. The CDR3 spans 16 residues. CDR1 SGHRS and CDR2 YFSETQ come from the germline V gene.

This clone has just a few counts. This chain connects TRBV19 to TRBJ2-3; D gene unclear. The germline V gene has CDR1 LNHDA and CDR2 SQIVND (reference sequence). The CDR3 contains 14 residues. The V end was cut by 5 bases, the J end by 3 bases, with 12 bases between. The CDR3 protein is CASSWEYETDTQYF. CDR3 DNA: TGTGCCAGTAGTTGGGAATACGAGACAGATACGCAGTATTTT.

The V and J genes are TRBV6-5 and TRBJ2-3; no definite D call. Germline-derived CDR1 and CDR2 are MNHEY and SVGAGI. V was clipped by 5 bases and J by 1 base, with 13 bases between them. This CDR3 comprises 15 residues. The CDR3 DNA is TGTGCCAGCAGTCCCCGGGCAGGACGCACAGATACGCAGTATTTT. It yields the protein CASSPRAGRTDTQYF.

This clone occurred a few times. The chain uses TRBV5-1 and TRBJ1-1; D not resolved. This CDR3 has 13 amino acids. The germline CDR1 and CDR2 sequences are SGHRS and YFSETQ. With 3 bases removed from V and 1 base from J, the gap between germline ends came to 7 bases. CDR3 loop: CASSYVENTEAFF. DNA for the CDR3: TGCGCCAGCAGCTATGTGGAGAACACTGAAGCTTTCTTT.

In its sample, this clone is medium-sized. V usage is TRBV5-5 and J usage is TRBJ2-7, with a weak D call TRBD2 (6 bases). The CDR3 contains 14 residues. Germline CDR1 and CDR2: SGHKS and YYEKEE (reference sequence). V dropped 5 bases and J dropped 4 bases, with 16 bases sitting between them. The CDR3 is CASRVGGDAYEQYF. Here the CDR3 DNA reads TGTGCCAGCAGGGTGGGGGGTGACGCGTACGAGCAGTACTTC.

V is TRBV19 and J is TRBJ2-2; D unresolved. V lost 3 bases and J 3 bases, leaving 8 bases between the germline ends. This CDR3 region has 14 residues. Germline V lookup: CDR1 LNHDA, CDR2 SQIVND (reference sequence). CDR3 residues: CASSIAVYTGELFF. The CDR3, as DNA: TGTGCCAGTAGTATTGCAGTTTACACCGGGGAGCTGTTTTTT. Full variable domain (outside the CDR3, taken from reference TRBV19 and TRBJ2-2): DGGITQSPKYLFRKEGQNVTLSCEQNLNHDAMYWYRQDPGQGLRLIYYSQIVNDFQKGDIAEGYSVSREKKESFPLTVTSAQKNPTAFYLCASSIAVYTGELFFGEGSRLTVL.

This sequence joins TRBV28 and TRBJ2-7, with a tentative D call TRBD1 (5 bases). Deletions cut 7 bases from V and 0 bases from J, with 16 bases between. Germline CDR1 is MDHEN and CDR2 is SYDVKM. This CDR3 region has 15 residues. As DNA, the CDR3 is TGTGCCAGCACCCAACTTAGGGGAAGCTCCTACGAGCAGTACTTC. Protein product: CASTQLRGSSYEQYF.

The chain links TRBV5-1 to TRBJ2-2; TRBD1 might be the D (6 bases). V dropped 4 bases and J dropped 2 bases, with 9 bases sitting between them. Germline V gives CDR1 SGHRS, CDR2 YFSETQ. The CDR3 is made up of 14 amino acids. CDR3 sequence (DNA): TGCGCCAGCAGCCGGGACACCAACACCGGGGAGCTGTTTTTT. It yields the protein CASSRDTNTGELFF.

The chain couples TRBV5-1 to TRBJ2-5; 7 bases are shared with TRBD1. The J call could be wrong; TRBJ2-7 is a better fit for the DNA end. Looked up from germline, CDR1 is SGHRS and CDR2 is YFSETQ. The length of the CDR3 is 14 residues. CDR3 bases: TGCGCCAGCAGCTTGGAAAGGGGGCGAGACGAGCAGTACTTC. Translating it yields CASSLERGRDEQYF.

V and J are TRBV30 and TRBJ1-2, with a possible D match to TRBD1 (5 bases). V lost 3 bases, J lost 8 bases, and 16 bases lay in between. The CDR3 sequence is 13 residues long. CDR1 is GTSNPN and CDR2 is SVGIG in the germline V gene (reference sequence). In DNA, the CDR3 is TGTGCCTGGAGGGCACTAGGGGCAGGGGGCTACACCTTC. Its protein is CAWRALGAGGYTF.

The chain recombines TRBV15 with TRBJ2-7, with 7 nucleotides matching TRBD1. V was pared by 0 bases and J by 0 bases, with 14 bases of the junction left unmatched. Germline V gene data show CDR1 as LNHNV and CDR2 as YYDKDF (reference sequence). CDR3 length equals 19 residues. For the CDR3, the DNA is TGTGCCACCAGCAGAGATGGGGACAGCATGTCGCTGTCCTCCTACGAGCAGTACTTC. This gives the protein CATSRDGDSMSLSSYEQYF.

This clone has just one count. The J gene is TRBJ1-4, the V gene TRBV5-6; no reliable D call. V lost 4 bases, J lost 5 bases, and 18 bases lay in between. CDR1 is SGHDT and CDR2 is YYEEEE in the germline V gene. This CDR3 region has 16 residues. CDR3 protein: CASSHWVGRANEKLFF. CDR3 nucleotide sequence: TGTGCCAGCAGCCATTGGGTGGGCAGAGCAAATGAAAAACTGTTTTTT.

CDR3 residues: CASSPRGQGRETQYF. The CDR3 DNA reads TGTGCCAGCAGTCCCCGGGGACAGGGTAGAGAGACCCAGTACTTC. This chain connects TRBV6-5 to TRBJ2-5; 9 bases are a match to TRBD1. The germline V gene has CDR1 MNHEY and CDR2 SVGAGI. The CDR3 is 15 amino acids. The junction had 8 bases not matched to a gene; V was cut back by 5 bases and J by 4 bases.

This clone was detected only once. The CDR3 here is CASSWRGTGENSPLHF. The CDR3 DNA sequence: TGCGCCAGCAGCTGGCGTGGGACAGGGGAAAATTCACCCCTCCACTTT. This chain connects TRBV5-1 to TRBJ1-6; 10 positions match TRBD1. The CDR3 is 16 residues long. Germline CDR1 and CDR2: SGHRS and YFSETQ. V shed 3 bases and J 7 bases; nucleotides not matched to a gene: 7. The complete variable domain, with remaining parts taken from reference TRBV5-1 and TRBJ1-6, reads KAGVTQTPRYLIKTRGQQVTLSCSPISGHRSVSWYQQTPGQGLQFLFEYFSETQRNKGNFPGRFSGRQFSNSRSEMNVSTLELGDSALYLCASSWRGTGENSPLHFGNGTRLTVT.